The entry that follows covers one TCR beta chain sequence. As yet, its antigen is unknown. The record originates from a study of shared clonotypes between healthy human individuals. Study results and limitations: Investigators expected sequencing depth to affect clonotype sharing among donors. Non-shared clonotypes showed lower generation probabilities than clonotypes common to all four donors. A small donor pool kept down the genetic and exposure-history diversity that was represented.

TCRdb's copy holds only in-frame clones and misses some; the assay was immunoSEQ multiplex PCR. The sample has more than 500,000 clones; approximately 95% are singletons. CD45RO negativity and positive selection for CCR7 defined naive CD8 cells, a population that excluded terminally differentiated effector memory CD45RA+ cells. Trimming shortened V by 5 bases and J by 3 bases, and 22 bases separated the two germline ends. The CDR3 consists of 18 residues. Germline V gene lookup returns CDR1 LNHDA and CDR2 SQIVND (reference sequence). This TCR was sampled from a woman between 25 and 40 years old in good health. The chain employs TRBV19 and TRBJ1-4; possible D gene TRBD1, 5 bases. The specimen sequenced was naive CD8+ T cells sorted from blood. The DNA for the CDR3 is TGTGCCAGTAGTGCGCGAGCGGGACTCCGGGCAGCTAATGAAAAACTGTTTTTT. This codes for CASSARAGLRAANEKLFF.